The present entry profiles one TCR beta chain with its context. This clonotype came up many times. Its recognized antigen is unknown. It has no much larger one-base neighbor in the sample; base qualities were not kept. The source of the sample is a study of T-cell reconstitution after alpha-beta-depleted transplantation in children (dated by TCRdb to the mid-2010s). In terms of the full investigation: T-cell immune reconstitution after TCRalphabeta/CD19-depleted allogeneic hematopoietic cell transplantation in children was quantitatively tracked in the study by means of TCR repertoire profiling.

From cysteine to phenylalanine, the CDR3 is 15 amino acids long. The CDR3 DNA has 45 bases and is translated from base 1. The germline V gene gives CDR1 as MNHEY and CDR2 as SVGAGI. V loses 5 bases at its end and J loses 5 bases; junction bases beyond the gene matches: 3. The library was obtained by PCR. The sequencer was an Illumina HiSeq 2500. Molecular barcoding was employed in the preparation of TCR libraries, with unique molecular identifiers being used to normalize TCRbeta repertoire quantification. TCRdb passed the public sequencing reads through fastp at Q25 and MiXCR, retaining productive beta sequences. When rows share a CDR3 protein, they turn into one entry using the most common DNA and genes. Counted in this sample were 170,000 or so distinct CDR3 sequences; more than 6.5% of them appeared once. The ten largest make up 3% of the sample.

The sequence links TRBV6-5 to TRBJ2-3; 14 bases in the junction line up with TRBD2. The sequence was obtained from a human donor who donated a stem cell graft to a child with Wiskott-Aldrich syndrome. Here the sequenced sample was PBMCs from the stem cell graft donor, taken from the stem cell graft. The CDR3: CASSPGLAGGDTQYF. The nucleotides read TGTGCCAGCAGTCCCGGACTAGCGGGGGGAGATACGCAGTATTTT.